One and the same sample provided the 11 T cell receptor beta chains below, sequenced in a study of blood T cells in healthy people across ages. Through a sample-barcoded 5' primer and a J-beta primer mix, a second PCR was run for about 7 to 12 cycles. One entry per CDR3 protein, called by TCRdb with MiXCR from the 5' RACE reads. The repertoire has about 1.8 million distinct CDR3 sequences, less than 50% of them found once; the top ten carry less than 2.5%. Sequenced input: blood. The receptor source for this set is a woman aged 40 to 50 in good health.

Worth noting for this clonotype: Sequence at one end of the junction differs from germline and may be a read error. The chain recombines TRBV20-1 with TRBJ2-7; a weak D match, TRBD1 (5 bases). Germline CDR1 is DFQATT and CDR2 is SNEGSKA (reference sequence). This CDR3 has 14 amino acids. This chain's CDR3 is CSASDRQLGAERYF. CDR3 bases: TGCAGTGCTAGTGATAGACAGTTAGGGGCCGAGCGGTACTTC.

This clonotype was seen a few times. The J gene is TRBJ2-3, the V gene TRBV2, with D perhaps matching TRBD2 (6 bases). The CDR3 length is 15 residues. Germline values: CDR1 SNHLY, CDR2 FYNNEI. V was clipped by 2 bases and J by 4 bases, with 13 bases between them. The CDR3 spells CASSEQGPGADTQYF. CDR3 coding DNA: TGTGCCAGCAGTGAACAGGGCCCGGGGGCAGATACGCAGTATTTT. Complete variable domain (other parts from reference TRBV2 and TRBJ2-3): EPEVTQTPSHQVTQMGQEVILRCVPISNHLYFYWYRQILGQKVEFLVSFYNNEISEKSEIFDDQFSVERPDGSNFTLKIRSTKLEDSAMYFCASSEQGPGADTQYFGPGTRLTVL.

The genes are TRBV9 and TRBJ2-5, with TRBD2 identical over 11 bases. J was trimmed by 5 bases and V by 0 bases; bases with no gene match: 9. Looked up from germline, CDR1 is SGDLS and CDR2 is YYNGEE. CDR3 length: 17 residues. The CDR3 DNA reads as TGTGCCAGCAGCGTAGGGGCTAGCGGGGGGCTAAGGGAGACCCAGTACTTC. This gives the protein CASSVGASGGLRETQYF.

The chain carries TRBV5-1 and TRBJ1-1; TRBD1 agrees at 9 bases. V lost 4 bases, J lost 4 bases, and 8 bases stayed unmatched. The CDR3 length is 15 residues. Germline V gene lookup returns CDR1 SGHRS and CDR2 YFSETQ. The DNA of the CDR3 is TGCGCCAGCAGCGCAGGACAGGGGATGATCACTGAAGCTTTCTTT. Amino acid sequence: CASSAGQGMITEAFF.

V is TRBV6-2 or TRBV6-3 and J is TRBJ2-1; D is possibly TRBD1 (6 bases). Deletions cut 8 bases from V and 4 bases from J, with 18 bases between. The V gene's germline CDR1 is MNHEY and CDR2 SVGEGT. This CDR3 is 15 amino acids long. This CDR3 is CASLGFIGTYNEQFF. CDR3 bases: TGTGCCAGCCTAGGTTTTATAGGGACATACAATGAGCAGTTCTTC.

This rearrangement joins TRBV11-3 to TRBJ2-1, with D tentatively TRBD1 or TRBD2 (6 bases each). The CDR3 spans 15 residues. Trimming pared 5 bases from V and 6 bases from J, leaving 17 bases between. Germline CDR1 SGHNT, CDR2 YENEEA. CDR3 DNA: TGTGCCAGCAGCGGGGGGCCAGGGCGCGGCAATGAGCAGTTCTTC. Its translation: CASSGGPGRGNEQFF.

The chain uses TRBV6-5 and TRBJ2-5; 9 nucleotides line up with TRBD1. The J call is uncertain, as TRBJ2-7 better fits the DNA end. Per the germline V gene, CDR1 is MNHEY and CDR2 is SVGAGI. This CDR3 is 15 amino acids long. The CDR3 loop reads CASSLTGTGLAEQYF. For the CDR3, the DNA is TGTGCCAGCAGTCTCACCGGGACAGGGCTCGCCGAGCAGTACTTC.

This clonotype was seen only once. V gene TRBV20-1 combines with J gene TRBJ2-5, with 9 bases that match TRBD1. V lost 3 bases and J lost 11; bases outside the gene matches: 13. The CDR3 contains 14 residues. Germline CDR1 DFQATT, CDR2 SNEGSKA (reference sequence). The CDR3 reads CSASGQGIYNEQYF. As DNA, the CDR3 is TGCAGTGCTAGTGGACAGGGGATTTACAATGAGCAGTACTTC.

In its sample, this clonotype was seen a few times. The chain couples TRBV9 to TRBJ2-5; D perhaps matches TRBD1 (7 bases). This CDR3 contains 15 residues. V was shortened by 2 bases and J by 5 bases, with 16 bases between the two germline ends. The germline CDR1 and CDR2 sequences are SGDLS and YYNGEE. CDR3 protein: CASSVGASGGETQYF. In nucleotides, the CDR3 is TGTGCCAGCAGCGTGGGGGCATCAGGGGGGGAGACCCAGTACTTC. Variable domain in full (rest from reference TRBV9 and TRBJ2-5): DSGVTQTPKHLITATGQRVTLRCSPRSGDLSVYWYQQSLDQGLQFLIQYYNGEERAKGNILERFSAQQFPDLHSELNLSSLELGDSALYFCASSVGASGGETQYFGPGTRLLVL.

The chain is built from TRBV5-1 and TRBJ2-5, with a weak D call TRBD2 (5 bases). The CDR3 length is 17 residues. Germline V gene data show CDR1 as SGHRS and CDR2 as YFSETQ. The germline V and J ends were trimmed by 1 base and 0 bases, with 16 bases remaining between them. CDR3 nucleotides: TGCGCCAGCAGCTTGCCGGAAGTAGCGCGGAACCAAGAGACCCAGTACTTC. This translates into CASSLPEVARNQETQYF. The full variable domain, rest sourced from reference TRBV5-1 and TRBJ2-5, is KAGVTQTPRYLIKTRGQQVTLSCSPISGHRSVSWYQQTPGQGLQFLFEYFSETQRNKGNFPGRFSGRQFSNSRSEMNVSTLELGDSALYLCASSLPEVARNQETQYFGPGTRLLVL.

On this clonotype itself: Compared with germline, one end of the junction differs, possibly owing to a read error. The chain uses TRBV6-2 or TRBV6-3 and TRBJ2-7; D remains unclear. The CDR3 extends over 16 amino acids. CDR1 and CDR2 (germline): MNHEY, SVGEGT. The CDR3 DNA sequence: TGTGCCGGCAGTTACTCGACGGCCAGGACGACCTACGAGCAGTACTTC. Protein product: CAGSYSTARTTYEQYF.